This TCR beta chain originates from a study of identical twins. The CDR3 sequence is 15 residues long. V lost 6 bases and J lost 2; bases outside the gene matches: 8. The germline V gene has CDR1 WSHSY and CDR2 SAAADI. It was template switching that added a universal primer site, and there were unique molecular identifiers on the cDNA. TCRdb reprocessed the 5' RACE reads via MiXCR and lists one record per CDR3 protein. The sample shows 550,000 to 800,000 distinct CDR3 sequences, 7% to 7.5% of them seen only once. Healthy Caucasians supplied all donations. This sample also appeared in a second study, on yellow fever vaccine responses in identical twins.

What was sequenced was PBMCs. The sequence derives from a woman aged 18-29 years in good health. The V gene is TRBV10-2, the J gene TRBJ2-7; 9 nucleotides match TRBD2. As DNA, the CDR3 is TGCGCCAGCAGCGAGAGCGGGAGGCTCCCCTACGAGCAGTACTTC. Translating gives CASSESGRLPYEQYF.